This T cell receptor (beta chain) was retrieved from a study of tumor and adjacent non-tumor tissue in lung cancer. The overall study: Stage I to III disease affected about nine men and about five women aged 31 to 76. Each sample yielded about 4.17 million productive TCRbeta reads on average. The study, taken as a whole, reports: Significantly higher TCR diversity was found in tumor than normal lung. In normal lung, the top 100 clones were significantly more dominant than in tumor.

Three rounds of nested PCR, following a modified ARM-PCR protocol, produced the TCRbeta library. TCRdb analysed the multiplex PCR reads with MiXCR anew, one entry per CDR3 protein. The sample holds over 60,000 distinct CDR3 sequences, 60% to 75% seen once. Germline V gene lookup returns CDR1 SGHDT and CDR2 YYEEEE. The CDR3 totals 12 residues. This sample's RNA came from whole unsorted tissue. To note about this clonotype: Antigen unknown. One end of the junction fails to match germline, which may point to a read error.

This chain connects TRBV5-6 to TRBJ1-1; D is possibly TRBD1 (5 bases). The sequencing sample was made of lung tumor tissue. The sequence was collected from a man in his sixties with non-small cell lung cancer. CDR3 amino acids: CVSSNTGGEAFF. The CDR3 coding sequence is TGTGTCAGCAGCAATACGGGGGGTGAAGCTTTCTTT.